This TCR beta chain is from a study of neoadjuvant anti-PD-1 for oral cavity cancer. Study context: Patients without progression got a fourth dose around day 43. Overall study results and limits: Non-responders to neoadjuvant nivolumab had significantly more clonal PBMC T cells than responders. Only a few patients per response group were TCR-analyzed; validation needed.

Of note for this clone: The antigen is undetermined.

This CDR3 comprises 17 residues. Germline V gene lookup returns CDR1 SGDLS and CDR2 YYNGEE. J gave up 0 bases and V 0 bases, and 3 bases lay outside the gene matches. PBMCs were not maintained or expanded in culture before analysis. Sequencing used immunoSEQ multiplex PCR; TCRdb keeps in-frame clones, though not all of them. The sample has roughly 60,000 clones; roughly 84% are singletons. This TCR was sampled from a person aged 35-80 years with oral cavity squamous cell carcinoma. The sequenced sample was PBMCs, obtained before nivolumab (anti-PD-1) treatment. The rearrangement joins TRBV9 to TRBJ2-1, with 10 positions matching TRBD2. CDR3 nucleotide sequence: TGTGCCAGCAGCGTAGCTAGCGGGAGAGGCTCCTACAATGAGCAGTTCTTC. Translated: CASSVASGRGSYNEQFF. The full variable domain, in which reference TRBV9 and TRBJ2-1 provide the parts outside the CDR3, is DSGVTQTPKHLITATGQRVTLRCSPRSGDLSVYWYQQSLDQGLQFLIQYYNGEERAKGNILERFSAQQFPDLHSELNLSSLELGDSALYFCASSVASGRGSYNEQFFGPGTRLTVL.